The 15 T cell receptor beta chains given below trace back to one sample, sequenced in a study of cytomegalovirus exposure and HLA in healthy donors. PCR was performed using 60 Vbeta and 13 Jbeta primers. Only in-frame clones appear in the TCRdb table, and some are missing; sequencing was by immunoSEQ multiplex PCR. The sample shows 100,000 to 150,000 clones, 75% to 85% of them seen only once. Sequencing input: PBMCs. The source is a woman aged 18-35 years in good health and CMV-seropositive.

The rearrangement joins TRBV6-1 to TRBJ2-7, with D perhaps matching TRBD1 (5 bases). CDR1 is MNHNS, CDR2 SASEGT, per germline. V shed 0 bases and J shed 5 bases, with 17 bases lying between them. This CDR3 region has 16 residues. This CDR3 is CASSEAHLAGIHEQYF. CDR3 DNA: TGTGCCAGCAGTGAAGCGCATTTAGCAGGGATCCACGAGCAGTACTTC.

The count of this clone is one. The rearrangement joins TRBV5-8 to TRBJ2-7, with a weak D call TRBD1 (6 bases). The CDR3 extends over 17 amino acids. Per germline, CDR1 SGHTS and CDR2 YDEGEE. V dropped 6 bases and J dropped 4 bases, with 26 bases sitting between them. The CDR3 loop is CASTEAGAFSLAYEQYF. CDR3 DNA sequence: TGTGCCAGCACCGAAGCAGGGGCGTTTTCCTTAGCTTACGAGCAGTACTTC.

This chain connects TRBV29-1 to TRBJ2-1; TRBD2 aligns across 7 bases. CDR3 length: 14 residues. V shed 3 bases and J 5 bases; nucleotides not matched to a gene: 7. In germline, CDR1 is SQVTM, CDR2 ANQGSEA. The DNA of the CDR3 is TGCAGCGTTGAGGGACTAACTGGCAACAATGAGCAGTTCTTC. Amino acids: CSVEGLTGNNEQFF.

The chain employs TRBV5-6 and TRBJ2-3, with 7 bases identical to TRBD1. The length of the CDR3 is 16 residues. CDR1 SGHDT and CDR2 YYEEEE come from the germline V gene. The trim removed 0 bases at V and 0 bases at J, leaving 4 bases unmatched. CDR3 bases: TGTGCCAGCAGCTTGGTTGGGGACAGCAGCACAGATACGCAGTATTTT. It encodes CASSLVGDSSTDTQYF.

The CDR3 nucleotides read TGTGCCAGCAGCCGAACAGGGGGCGCGGTGAACACTGAAGCTTTCTTT. Amino acids: CASSRTGGAVNTEAFF. This rearrangement joins TRBV7-6 to TRBJ1-1; 9 nucleotides match TRBD1. Germline values: CDR1 SGHVS, CDR2 FNYEAQ. CDR3 length: 16 amino acids. Trimming cost V 5 bases and J 0 bases; bases outside gene matches: 7.

The chain is built from TRBV5-1 and TRBJ2-5, with 11 nucleotides matching TRBD1. Per germline, CDR1 SGHRS and CDR2 YFSETQ. The CDR3 runs to 15 residues. J gave up 9 bases and V 4 bases, and 11 bases lay outside the gene matches. The CDR3 loop is CASSTGQGAGSAQYF. CDR3 in DNA: TGCGCCAGCAGCACCGGACAGGGGGCAGGGTCGGCCCAGTACTTC.

The rearrangement uses TRBV28 and TRBJ1-5; D is possibly TRBD1 (5 bases). Per germline, CDR1 MDHEN and CDR2 SYDVKM. CDR3 length: 15 residues. Trimming shortened V by 2 bases and J by 7 bases, and 15 bases separated the two germline ends. The chain's CDR3 is CASSLGGLGRQPQHF. CDR3 in DNA: TGTGCCAGCAGTTTAGGGGGACTGGGGCGGCAGCCCCAGCATTTT.

This sequence joins TRBV11-2 and TRBJ1-1; D perhaps matches TRBD1 (5 bases). Germline values: CDR1 SGHAT, CDR2 FQNNGV. V was trimmed by 5 bases and J by 8 bases, leaving 12 bases between them. This CDR3 is 12 amino acids long. The CDR3 reads CASSHGRGEAFF. The CDR3 nucleotides are TGTGCCAGCAGCCATGGGCGGGGGGAAGCTTTCTTT.

The chain uses TRBV11-2 and TRBJ2-5; 8 nucleotides match TRBD2. Trimming took 4 bases from V and 5 from J; bases not matched to a gene: 6. The CDR3 has 14 amino acids. Per the germline V gene, CDR1 is SGHAT and CDR2 is FQNNGV. This chain's CDR3 is CASSSGLVRETQYF. The CDR3 DNA follows: TGTGCCAGCAGCTCGGGACTAGTCCGGGAGACCCAGTACTTC.

The V gene is TRBV7-3, the J gene TRBJ1-1; 8 bases are a match to TRBD1. V trimming: 2 bases; J trimming: 3 bases; junction bases outside the gene matches: 14. The CDR3 consists of 18 residues. Germline CDR1 and CDR2: SGHTA and FQGTGA. The CDR3 loop reads CASSLGIMTGAGDTEAFF. In nucleotides, the CDR3 is TGTGCCAGCAGCTTAGGGATAATGACAGGGGCGGGTGACACTGAAGCTTTCTTT. Variable domain in full (rest from reference TRBV7-3 and TRBJ1-1): GAGVSQTPSNKVTEKGKYVELRCDPISGHTALYWYRQSLGQGPEFLIYFQGTGAADDSGLPNDRFFAVRPEGSVSTLKIQRTERGDSAVYLCASSLGIMTGAGDTEAFFGQGTRLTVV.

The chain couples TRBV11-2 to TRBJ1-4, with D possibly TRBD1 on 5 matching bases. This CDR3 is 14 amino acids long. The germline V gene has CDR1 SGHAT and CDR2 FQNNGV. V lost 1 base and J lost 8, with 11 bases in between. The CDR3 DNA reads TGTGCCAGCAGCTTAGGTGGGGGGTACGAAAAACTGTTTTTT. It codes for CASSLGGGYEKLFF.

V usage is TRBV2 and J usage is TRBJ2-1, with D perhaps TRBD2 (6 bases). The germline V and J ends were trimmed by 7 bases and 8 bases, with 18 bases remaining between them. CDR3 size: 14 residues. From germline, CDR1 is SNHLY and CDR2 FYNNEI. The CDR3 reads CASTKGLASDEQFF. The CDR3 DNA follows: TGTGCCAGCACGAAGGGACTGGCCTCCGATGAGCAGTTCTTC.

The rearrangement links TRBV11-2 to TRBJ2-3; D not resolved. Germline V lookup: CDR1 SGHAT, CDR2 FQNNGV. The CDR3 has 13 residues. The V and J ends lost 3 bases and 1 base respectively, with 5 bases between them. The CDR3 nucleotides are TGTGCCAGCAGCTTGGGCCGCACAGATACGCAGTATTTT. It specifies CASSLGRTDTQYF.

This clone was found a few times. The rearrangement joins TRBV5-1 to TRBJ2-7; 7 bases are a match to TRBD1. V dropped 5 bases and J dropped 4; count of bases not matched to a gene: 9. CDR3 length: 14 amino acids. Germline CDR1 is SGHRS and CDR2 is YFSETQ. CDR3 protein: CASSGRGGLYEQYF. CDR3 in DNA: TGCGCCAGCAGTGGAAGAGGGGGCTTATACGAGCAGTACTTC.

This chain connects TRBV30 to TRBJ1-1, with unresolved D. Trimming removed 0 bases from V and 1 base from J, with 12 bases in between. This CDR3 has 15 residues. Looked up from germline, CDR1 is GTSNPN and CDR2 is SVGIG (reference sequence). The DNA of the CDR3 is TGTGCCTGGAGTGTAAAGTCGGCAGGGAACACTGAAGCTTTCTTT. Residues: CAWSVKSAGNTEAFF.